A single sample is the source of the 30 T cell receptor beta chains below, sequenced in a study of control samples from healthy donors and cancer patients. Profiling relied on immunoSEQ multiplex PCR, and the TCRdb table lists in-frame clones only, not all of them. The profile shows about 18,000 clones, 86% of them singletons. Material for sequencing was PBMCs. Every receptor here comes from a woman in her 70s with colorectal cancer.

The chain couples TRBV12-5 to TRBJ1-4; the D is unclear. Trimming removed 7 bases at V and 4 bases at J, with 13 bases between. Germline CDR1 reads LGHNT; CDR2 reads FRNRAP. The CDR3 is 14 amino acids. CDR3 residues: CASALTVGNEKLFF. CDR3 DNA sequence: TGTGCTAGTGCCCTGACGGTGGGTAATGAAAAACTGTTTTTT.

The chain uses TRBV27 and TRBJ1-1, with 7 bases lining up with TRBD1. This CDR3 comprises 14 residues. V gave up 6 bases and J gave up 0 bases; unmatched junction bases: 4. Germline CDR1 is MNHEY and CDR2 is SMNVEV (reference sequence). As DNA, the CDR3 is TGTGCCAGCAGGACGGACAGGTTGAACACTGAAGCTTTCTTT. Amino acids: CASRTDRLNTEAFF.

The chain recombines TRBV5-6 with TRBJ1-3, with a possible D match to TRBD1 (6 bases). The CDR3 is 14 amino acids. Germline lookup yields CDR1 SGHDT and CDR2 YYEEEE. V was pared by 6 bases and J by 8 bases, with 18 bases between. The DNA for the CDR3 is TGTGCCAGCACCCTGGGGGGCCACAGGGACACCATATATTTT. Its protein product is CASTLGGHRDTIYF.

V is TRBV4-2 and J is TRBJ1-2; TRBD1 aligns across 7 bases. This CDR3 comprises 13 residues. The ends lost 4 bases at V and 8 bases at J; junction bases unmatched: 7. Germline CDR1 is LGHNA and CDR2 is YNFKEQ. The CDR3 loop reads CASSPETGLGYTF. As DNA, the CDR3 is TGTGCCAGCAGCCCAGAGACAGGGTTAGGCTACACCTTC.

This clone is a singleton in its sample. The chain carries TRBV4-2 and TRBJ1-1; D is undetermined. Germline assignment: CDR1 LGHNA and CDR2 YNFKEQ. The CDR3 has 14 amino acids. V gave up 6 bases and J gave up 0 bases, with 11 bases separating them. This CDR3 reads CASRNSPVNTEAFF. DNA for the CDR3: TGTGCCAGCAGGAACTCCCCAGTGAACACTGAAGCTTTCTTT.

J is TRBJ2-5 and V is TRBV10-3; 8 bases match TRBD1. The CDR3 has 14 amino acids. CDR1 and CDR2 from the germline V gene are ENHRY and SYGVKD. Trimming took 7 bases from V and 1 from J; bases not matched to a gene: 5. The CDR3 sequence: CAITPTGGQETQYF. CDR3 nucleotide sequence: TGTGCCATCACTCCTACAGGGGGCCAAGAGACCCAGTACTTC.

This clone has a single count. This chain connects TRBV10-3 to TRBJ2-2; D is ambiguous. The CDR3 has 13 residues. CDR1 ENHRY and CDR2 SYGVKD come from the germline V gene. The V and J ends lost 5 bases and 1 base respectively, with 5 bases between them. The CDR3 is CAISSGNTGELFF. CDR3 bases: TGTGCCATCAGTTCAGGGAACACCGGGGAGCTGTTTTTT.

The chain couples TRBV5-4 to TRBJ2-7; TRBD1 is a possible D gene (6 bases). CDR1 SGHNT and CDR2 YYREEE come from the germline V gene (reference sequence). Trimming shortened V by 0 bases and J by 2 bases, and 12 bases separated the two germline ends. The CDR3 runs 15 residues. The CDR3 loop reads CASSLGGTGTYEQYF. The CDR3 DNA reads as TGTGCCAGCAGCTTGGGGGGAACAGGGACCTACGAGCAGTACTTC.

The gene calls are TRBV7-2 and TRBJ2-1, with no clear D. Trimming took 6 bases from V and 9 from J, leaving 9 bases between them. Germline V gene lookup returns CDR1 SGHTA and CDR2 FQGNSA. This CDR3 spans 11 amino acids. Written as DNA, the CDR3 is TGTGCCAGCAGAAGGGATGGTGAGCAGTTCTTC. Its protein product is CASRRDGEQFF. The whole variable domain, filled in from reference TRBV7-2 and TRBJ2-1, reads GAGVSQSPSNKVTEKGKDVELRCDPISGHTALYWYRQSLGQGLEFLIYFQGNSAPDKSGLPSDRFSAERTGGSVSTLTIQRTQQEDSAVYLCASRRDGEQFFGPGTRLTVL.

This chain links TRBV7-9 with TRBJ1-4; no reliable D call. CDR1 is SEHNR and CDR2 is FQNEAQ in the germline V gene (reference sequence). Trimming cost V 2 bases and J 0 bases, with 10 bases left between them. CDR3 length equals 16 residues. The CDR3 DNA reads as TGTGCCAGCAGCTTATCGGGAGAAACAACTAATGAAAAACTGTTTTTT. Translating gives CASSLSGETTNEKLFF.

The chain is built from TRBV6-2 or TRBV6-3 and TRBJ1-1; tentatively, D is TRBD1 (5 bases). The CDR3 totals 15 residues. Germline CDR1 is MNHEY and CDR2 is SVGEGT. Trimming shortened V by 6 bases and J by 2 bases, and 16 bases separated the two germline ends. The CDR3 region is CASSSTGGVNTEAFF. The CDR3 DNA reads TGTGCCAGCAGCTCCACGGGAGGGGTAAACACTGAAGCTTTCTTT.

The chain employs TRBV3-1 (or the pseudogene TRBV3-2) and TRBJ1-2; D is undetermined. CDR3 size: 13 residues. Trimming shortened V by 1 base and J by 4 bases, and 7 bases separated the two germline ends. CDR1 is LGHDT and CDR2 is YNNKEL in the germline V gene (reference sequence). CDR3 in amino acids: CASSQGWVYGYTF. The CDR3 nucleotides are TGTGCCAGCAGCCAAGGGTGGGTCTATGGCTACACCTTC.

The CDR3 reads CASSYDSKSTDTQYF. CDR3 nucleotides: TGTGCCAGCAGCTATGACTCCAAAAGCACAGATACGCAGTATTTT. The chain joins TRBV7-8 to TRBJ2-3, with D unclear. CDR1 and CDR2 from the germline V gene are SGHVS and FQNEAQ. V was pared by 4 bases and J by 0 bases, with 11 bases between. This CDR3 comprises 15 residues.

J is TRBJ2-1 and V is TRBV4-1, with TRBD2 identical over 9 bases. The CDR3 is made up of 15 amino acids. V lost 1 base, J lost 3 bases, and 1 base stayed unmatched. Germline assignment: CDR1 MGHRA and CDR2 YSYEKL. CDR3 coding DNA: TGCGCCAGCAGCCAAGGAGCGGGAGGCTACAATGAGCAGTTCTTC. It specifies CASSQGAGGYNEQFF.

This chain links TRBV30 with TRBJ2-7; a possible D gene is TRBD2 (6 bases). V was trimmed by 5 bases and J by 9 bases, leaving 20 bases between them. The CDR3 totals 13 residues. Germline loops: CDR1 GTSNPN, CDR2 SVGIG (reference sequence). The CDR3 DNA sequence: TGTGCCTGGGGCGGGACTTCCACATCGGGGCAGTACTTC. This gives the protein CAWGGTSTSGQYF.

In its sample, this clone was seen a few times. V usage is TRBV6-2 or TRBV6-3 and J usage is TRBJ1-5; tentative D call: TRBD1 (5 bases). This CDR3 has 16 residues. Germline assignment: CDR1 MNHEY and CDR2 SVGEGT. V was pared by 2 bases and J by 6 bases, with 17 bases between. CDR3 nucleotides: TGTGCCAGCAGTTACGGGGACGGGGAGGCCGGTCAGCCCCAGCATTTT. Translation gives CASSYGDGEAGQPQHF.

The CDR3 DNA sequence: TGTGCCAGTAGTATCTTGGGGAGGCCCCAAGAGACCCAGTACTTC. Translating it yields CASSILGRPQETQYF. The V call is TRBV19, the J call TRBJ2-5, with D possibly TRBD2 on 6 matching bases. The V end lost 3 bases, the J end lost 1 base, and 12 bases lay between the germline ends. CDR1 LNHDA and CDR2 SQIVND come from the germline V gene (reference sequence). CDR3 size: 15 residues.

The rearrangement uses TRBV20-1 and TRBJ1-2; D remains unclear. Looked up from germline, CDR1 is DFQATT and CDR2 is SNEGSKA (reference sequence). The V gene lost 3 bases and the J gene lost 4 bases, with 6 bases spanning the gap. The CDR3 consists of 11 residues. This CDR3 is CSARLGYGYTF. The CDR3 DNA is TGCAGTGCTAGGTTAGGCTATGGCTACACCTTC.

V is TRBV27 and J is TRBJ2-4; TRBD1 matches at 9 bases. Trimming removed 5 bases from V and 2 bases from J; junction bases left unmatched: 10. The CDR3 is 17 residues long. Germline CDR1 is MNHEY and CDR2 is SMNVEV (reference sequence). CDR3 protein: CASSRSSGTGSKNIQYF. As DNA, the CDR3 is TGTGCCAGCAGTCGAAGCTCCGGGACAGGGTCCAAAAACATTCAGTACTTC.

The chain is built from TRBV2 and TRBJ2-7; possibly TRBD1 or TRBD2 for D (5 bases each). This CDR3 is 14 amino acids long. The germline V gene encodes CDR1 SNHLY and CDR2 FYNNEI. V lost 2 bases to trimming and J lost 0 bases, with 8 bases between them. CDR3 residues: CASSEQGVSYEQYF. The CDR3 nucleotides are TGTGCCAGCAGTGAACAGGGAGTCTCCTACGAGCAGTACTTC. Looking up the rest from reference TRBV2 and TRBJ2-7 gives the full variable domain: EPEVTQTPSHQVTQMGQEVILRCVPISNHLYFYWYRQILGQKVEFLVSFYNNEISEKSEIFDDQFSVERPDGSNFTLKIRSTKLEDSAMYFCASSEQGVSYEQYFGPGTRLTVT.

The rearrangement links TRBV4-3 to TRBJ1-3; maybe TRBD1 (5 bases). This CDR3 has 18 residues. The V gene lost 0 bases and the J gene lost 4 bases, with 19 bases spanning the gap. Germline CDR1 LGHNA, CDR2 YSLEER. CDR3 sequence reads: CASSQDKVRGGVGNTIYF. CDR3 sequence (DNA): TGCGCCAGCAGCCAAGATAAAGTCCGAGGAGGGGTCGGAAACACCATATATTTT.

This clone was observed a handful of times. This sequence joins TRBV9 and TRBJ2-7; tentatively, D is TRBD1 (5 bases). CDR1 is SGDLS and CDR2 is YYNGEE in the germline V gene. This CDR3 is built from 13 residues. V was pared by 3 bases and J by 1 base, with 8 bases between. The CDR3 DNA reads TGTGCCAGCAGCGAGACAGATTCCTACGAGCAGTACTTC. This translates into CASSETDSYEQYF. The complete variable domain, with remaining parts taken from reference TRBV9 and TRBJ2-7, reads DSGVTQTPKHLITATGQRVTLRCSPRSGDLSVYWYQQSLDQGLQFLIQYYNGEERAKGNILERFSAQQFPDLHSELNLSSLELGDSALYFCASSETDSYEQYFGPGTRLTVT.

The chain carries TRBV7-9 and TRBJ1-3; D might be TRBD1 (6 bases). With 5 bases removed from V and 0 bases from J, the gap between germline ends came to 11 bases. The CDR3 contains 15 residues. Germline V gene sequence: CDR1 SEHNR, CDR2 FQNEAQ (reference sequence). CDR3 residues: CASSQQGLSGNTIYF. The DNA of the CDR3 is TGTGCCAGCAGCCAACAGGGACTCTCTGGAAACACCATATATTTT.

The rearrangement uses TRBV2 and TRBJ2-2; 11 bases fit TRBD2. This CDR3 region has 19 residues. With 0 bases clipped from V and 0 bases from J, the junction kept 6 bases outside the gene matches. Germline V gene sequence: CDR1 SNHLY, CDR2 FYNNEI. This chain's CDR3 is CASSEATSGRRANTGELFF. The CDR3 DNA reads as TGTGCCAGCAGTGAAGCCACTAGCGGGAGAAGGGCGAACACCGGGGAGCTGTTTTTT.

The chain combines TRBV5-1 with TRBJ2-1; either TRBD1 or TRBD2 may fit D (7 bases each). CDR1 is SGHRS, CDR2 YFSETQ, per germline. CDR3 length: 13 amino acids. V lost 6 bases to trimming and J lost 7 bases, with 14 bases between them. CDR3 region: CASNPQGGNEQFF. The CDR3 DNA sequence: TGCGCCAGCAACCCCCAGGGGGGGAATGAGCAGTTCTTC.

The chain combines TRBV5-6 with TRBJ2-5; 14 bases line up with TRBD2. The CDR3 covers 15 residues. The J segment lost 5 bases and the V segment lost 4 bases, leaving 4 bases of the junction unmatched. Germline loops: CDR1 SGHDT, CDR2 YYEEEE. CDR3 region: CASSPGLAGVETQYF. The CDR3 nucleotides read TGTGCCAGCAGCCCGGGACTAGCGGGAGTTGAGACCCAGTACTTC.

This clone was recorded once. This rearrangement joins TRBV7-2 to TRBJ1-5; no definite D call. This CDR3 region has 13 residues. The germline CDR1 and CDR2 sequences are SGHTA and FQGNSA. V was clipped by 1 base and J by 6 bases, with 7 bases between them. The CDR3 region has the DNA TGTGCCAGCAGCTTAGGCGGGAGTCAGCCCCAGCATTTT. Protein sequence: CASSLGGSQPQHF. Variable domain in full (rest from reference TRBV7-2 and TRBJ1-5): GAGVSQSPSNKVTEKGKDVELRCDPISGHTALYWYRQSLGQGLEFLIYFQGNSAPDKSGLPSDRFSAERTGGSVSTLTIQRTQQEDSAVYLCASSLGGSQPQHFGDGTRLSIL.

This chain links TRBV5-4 with TRBJ2-3; D possibly uses TRBD1 or TRBD2 (5 bases each). The V gene lost 0 bases and the J gene lost 10 bases, with 12 bases spanning the gap. From germline, CDR1 is SGHNT and CDR2 YYREEE (reference sequence). This CDR3 has 13 residues. In nucleotides, the CDR3 is TGTGCCAGCAGCTTGGTTGGGGGACCCTCGCAGTATTTT. Translating it yields CASSLVGGPSQYF.

This clone has only a few counts. This chain links TRBV7-9 with TRBJ1-5, with D possibly matching TRBD1 (6 bases). The V end lost 0 bases, the J end lost 4 bases, and 13 bases lay between the germline ends. The CDR3 spans 16 residues. Germline-derived CDR1 and CDR2 are SEHNR and FQNEAQ (reference sequence). CDR3 nucleotides: TGTGCCAGCAGCTTAGCCAGGGGCGCCCTTAATCAGCCCCAGCATTTT. It translates to CASSLARGALNQPQHF.

This chain connects TRBV7-6 to TRBJ2-2, with 8 bases lining up with TRBD2. Germline V gene data show CDR1 as SGHVS and CDR2 as FNYEAQ. The V gene end was trimmed by 2 bases and the J gene end by 4 bases; junction bases not matched to a gene: 15. The CDR3 has 19 residues. CDR3 sequence reads: CASSLRGPAGASSTGELFF. The CDR3 DNA reads as TGTGCCAGCAGCTTACGGGGTCCAGCGGGGGCCTCGAGCACCGGGGAGCTGTTTTTT.